Presented here are 26 T cell receptor beta chains from one specimen sequenced in a study of T cell changes during pregnancy in multiple sclerosis (dated by TCRdb to between 2017 and 2020). Receptors were amplified or captured by the immunoSEQ multiplex PCR assay. This immuneACCESS table, as held by TCRdb, lists in-frame sequences with V and J called but not all clones. Of the missing ones, under half trace to an unresolved V gene in checked studies; the others have no known cause. Within this sample are around 35,000 clones, with approximately 90% of them counted one time only. The leading ten clones occupy 9.5% to 12% of the sample. The sample here was CD8+ T cells from peripheral blood mononuclear cells, taken before pregnancy. The receptors here all came from a female donor with multiple sclerosis, enrolled in a pregnancy study.

The rearrangement uses TRBV27 and TRBJ1-1; TRBD1 aligns across 9 bases. Per germline, CDR1 MNHEY and CDR2 SMNVEV (reference sequence). CDR3 length: 15 residues. After removal of 5 bases from V and 6 bases from J, the junction contained 10 bases not matched to a gene. CDR3 nucleotide sequence: TGTGCCAGCAGTCCCCTCCGGGACAGGGCCGCTGAAGCTTTCTTT. Translation: CASSPLRDRAAEAFF.

The J gene is TRBJ2-3, the V gene TRBV2, with 11 bases lining up with TRBD2. The CDR3 runs to 17 residues. V was clipped by 3 bases and J by 2 bases; unmatched bases: 7. Germline V gives CDR1 SNHLY, CDR2 FYNNEI. CDR3 amino acids: CASSELRLAGPTDTQYF. CDR3 DNA: TGTGCCAGCAGTGAGCTGAGACTAGCGGGACCCACAGATACGCAGTATTTT.

The chain is built from TRBV7-8 and TRBJ2-5; a possible D gene is TRBD1 (5 bases). The CDR3 is 14 amino acids. Germline loops: CDR1 SGHVS, CDR2 FQNEAQ. V dropped 5 bases and J dropped 0 bases, with 10 bases sitting between them. The CDR3 loop reads CASSASGYQETQYF. The CDR3 nucleotides read TGTGCCAGCAGCGCGTCAGGGTACCAAGAGACCCAGTACTTC.

In DNA, the CDR3 is TGCGCCAGCAGCTGGACAGGGACTGGAAACACCATATATTTT. It is translated as CASSWTGTGNTIYF. The chain employs TRBV5-1 and TRBJ1-3; 8 bases fit TRBD1. Germline lookup yields CDR1 SGHRS and CDR2 YFSETQ. The CDR3 runs to 14 residues. Trimming took 3 bases from V and 2 from J; bases not matched to a gene: 1.

The rearrangement joins TRBV15 to TRBJ1-2; 9 bases match TRBD1. Germline V gene data show CDR1 as LNHNV and CDR2 as YYDKDF (reference sequence). The V segment lost 2 bases and the J segment 0 bases; nucleotides outside the gene matches: 16. The CDR3 totals 20 residues. The CDR3 loop reads CATSRPTSWDRDITNYGYTF. DNA for the CDR3: TGTGCCACCAGCAGACCTACCTCTTGGGACAGGGACATTACTAACTATGGCTACACCTTC. Drawing the rest from reference TRBV15 and TRBJ1-2, the complete variable domain is DAMVIQNPRYQVTQFGKPVTLSCSQTLNHNVMYWYQQKSSQAPKLLFHYYDKDFNNEADTPDNFQSRRPNTSFCFLDIRSPGLGDTAMYLCATSRPTSWDRDITNYGYTFGSGTRLTVV.

Written as DNA, the CDR3 is TGTGCCAGCAGCTTACGGGTCAGGGCAGGGGGGAGCACAGATACGCAGTATTTT. This codes for CASSLRVRAGGSTDTQYF. The chain joins TRBV13 to TRBJ2-3; maybe TRBD1 (7 bases). The CDR3 contains 18 residues. Trimming took 2 bases from V and 0 from J, leaving 18 bases between them. CDR1 is PRHDT, CDR2 FYEKMQ, per germline (reference sequence).

The rearrangement joins TRBV27 to TRBJ1-4, with D perhaps matching TRBD1 (6 bases). Germline loops: CDR1 MNHEY, CDR2 SMNVEV (reference sequence). V dropped 0 bases and J dropped 5 bases, with 19 bases sitting between them. The CDR3 runs 18 residues. The CDR3 region is CASSLSSPGGRLNEKLFF. In DNA, the CDR3 is TGTGCCAGCAGTTTATCGTCTCCCGGGGGGCGGCTAAATGAAAAACTGTTTTTT.

The CDR3 region is CASSLGYASGNNEQFF. CDR3 DNA: TGCGCCAGCAGCTTGGGGTACGCTAGCGGGAACAATGAGCAGTTCTTC. V usage is TRBV5-1 and J usage is TRBJ2-1; 9 bases agree with TRBD2. V dropped 0 bases and J dropped 5; count of bases not matched to a gene: 6. This CDR3 spans 16 amino acids. Germline V gene sequence: CDR1 SGHRS, CDR2 YFSETQ.

This clone was observed once. The rearrangement links TRBV6-5 to TRBJ1-3; a weak D match, TRBD1 (6 bases). This CDR3 region has 15 residues. CDR1 is MNHEY, CDR2 SVGAGI, per germline. V was shortened by 2 bases and J by 4 bases, with 12 bases between the two germline ends. The CDR3 reads CASSYGGALGNTIYF. The DNA of the CDR3 is TGTGCCAGCAGTTACGGGGGGGCACTGGGAAACACCATATATTTT.

V is TRBV4-2 and J is TRBJ2-1; tentative D call: TRBD2 (6 bases). V dropped 0 bases and J dropped 10 bases, with 10 bases sitting between them. The CDR3 runs 13 residues. Germline V gene lookup returns CDR1 LGHNA and CDR2 YNFKEQ. CDR3 amino acids: CASSQEWRDEQFF. CDR3 nucleotides: TGTGCCAGCAGCCAAGAATGGAGGGACGAGCAGTTCTTC.

V gene TRBV4-1 combines with J gene TRBJ2-3, with 9 positions matching TRBD2. Germline assignment: CDR1 MGHRA and CDR2 YSYEKL. The CDR3 length is 20 residues. The V gene end was trimmed by 1 base and the J gene end by 2 bases; junction bases not matched to a gene: 16. The CDR3 here is CASSQVGKKVKRGATDTQYF. CDR3 coding DNA: TGCGCCAGCAGCCAAGTCGGGAAAAAAGTCAAGCGGGGGGCCACAGATACGCAGTATTTT.

The rearrangement links TRBV19 to TRBJ1-1; D not certain. The ends were cut back, 1 base at V and 7 bases at J, with 10 bases in the middle. The CDR3 length is 13 residues. In germline, CDR1 is LNHDA, CDR2 SQIVND (reference sequence). The chain's CDR3 is CASSIAGPLEAFF. In nucleotides, the CDR3 is TGTGCCAGTAGTATAGCCGGTCCACTTGAAGCTTTCTTT.

The chain has TRBV5-1 and TRBJ1-5; 7 positions agree with TRBD1. This CDR3 has 15 amino acids. Trimming at V came to 0 bases and at J to 4 bases, leaving 4 bases not matched to a gene. Germline V gives CDR1 SGHRS, CDR2 YFSETQ. The DNA for the CDR3 is TGCGCCAGCAGCTTGGGGACAGGAGTGAATCAGCCCCAGCATTTT. Its protein product is CASSLGTGVNQPQHF.

This chain links TRBV4-2 with TRBJ2-1; the match to TRBD2 covers 7 bases. The CDR3 runs 15 residues. V shed 0 bases, J shed 7 bases, and the junction held 6 bases outside the gene matches. The germline CDR1 and CDR2 sequences are LGHNA and YNFKEQ. CDR3 coding DNA: TGTGCCAGCAGCCAAGAGGGCGGGGGAGGGAATGAGCAGTTCTTC. Protein product: CASSQEGGGGNEQFF.

The rearrangement uses TRBV5-6 and TRBJ2-7; tentative D call: TRBD2 (6 bases). Germline-derived CDR1 and CDR2 are SGHDT and YYEEEE. V lost 4 bases and J lost 5, with 13 bases in between. The CDR3 extends over 13 amino acids. The CDR3 region is CASSGGVADEQYF. As DNA, the CDR3 is TGTGCCAGCAGCGGAGGGGTTGCGGACGAGCAGTACTTC.

The chain employs TRBV5-1 and TRBJ2-7; a weak D match, TRBD2 (7 bases). Germline lookup yields CDR1 SGHRS and CDR2 YFSETQ. The CDR3 runs to 15 residues. Trimming removed 4 bases from V and 2 bases from J, with 16 bases in between. CDR3 sequence: CASSPTGRGTYEQYF. DNA for the CDR3: TGCGCCAGCAGCCCTACAGGGAGGGGGACCTACGAGCAGTACTTC.

The chain combines TRBV19 with TRBJ2-1; TRBD2 matches at 13 bases. Trimming took 3 bases from V and 6 from J; bases not matched to a gene: 2. This CDR3 comprises 15 residues. CDR1 LNHDA and CDR2 SQIVND come from the germline V gene (reference sequence). The CDR3 loop reads CASSIRTSGSNEQFF. The DNA for the CDR3 is TGTGCCAGTAGTATTAGGACTAGCGGGAGCAATGAGCAGTTCTTC.

This clone has a single count. This chain uses TRBV2 with TRBJ1-3, with D perhaps TRBD1 (5 bases). The ends were cut back, 2 bases at V and 0 bases at J, with 11 bases in the middle. The CDR3 has 16 amino acids. In germline, CDR1 is SNHLY, CDR2 FYNNEI. CDR3 sequence (DNA): TGTGCCAGCAGTGAACTCGGGGGAAGCTCTGGAAACACCATATATTTT. Translating it yields CASSELGGSSGNTIYF.

The genes are TRBV21-1 and TRBJ2-1; the listed D gene, TRBD2, was not tested against the DNA. TRBV21-1 is a known pseudogene. There are 19 residues in the CDR3. CDR3: CASSSKRVGTSWPYNEQFF. The CDR3 region has the DNA TGTGCCAGCAGCTCAAAAAGGGTTGGGACTAGTTGGCCCTACAATGAGCAGTTCTTC.

The chain recombines TRBV9 with TRBJ1-5; no reliable D call. CDR1 is SGDLS and CDR2 is YYNGEE in the germline V gene. The CDR3 is 14 residues long. Trimming took off 4 bases at V and 3 bases at J, with 11 bases between the two ends. The CDR3 is CASSREGPNQPQHF. CDR3 sequence (DNA): TGTGCCAGCAGCCGTGAGGGTCCCAATCAGCCCCAGCATTTT.

The V and J genes are TRBV27 and TRBJ1-1; D gene unclear. The CDR3 extends over 13 amino acids. V was cut by 10 bases and J by 0 bases, with 12 bases left in between. The germline CDR1 and CDR2 sequences are MNHEY and SMNVEV (reference sequence). The DNA for the CDR3 is TGTGCCACATCCGGCGGATTGAACACTGAAGCTTTCTTT. Protein sequence: CATSGGLNTEAFF.

The rearrangement uses TRBV5-1 and TRBJ1-1, with 7 bases aligning to TRBD1. V was pared by 3 bases and J by 1 base, with 6 bases of the junction left unmatched. This CDR3 contains 15 residues. CDR1 is SGHRS and CDR2 is YFSETQ in the germline V gene. CDR3 sequence reads: CASSSGQLRNTEAFF. The CDR3 region has the DNA TGCGCCAGCAGCTCGGGACAGTTACGGAACACTGAAGCTTTCTTT.

The chain carries TRBV6-5 and TRBJ2-1; tentative D call: TRBD2 (6 bases). There are 14 residues in the CDR3. V was trimmed by 2 bases and J by 6 bases, leaving 11 bases between them. Germline V gene data show CDR1 as MNHEY and CDR2 as SVGAGI. For the CDR3, the DNA is TGTGCCAGCAGTTACGGAGGGAGGCTCAATGAGCAGTTCTTC. It encodes CASSYGGRLNEQFF.

The chain recombines TRBV19 with TRBJ1-1, with D uncertain. The CDR3 spans 15 residues. The V gene's germline CDR1 is LNHDA and CDR2 SQIVND (reference sequence). V lost 2 bases to trimming and J lost 1 base, with 11 bases between them. The CDR3 spells CASSIRSTKNTEAFF. DNA for the CDR3: TGTGCCAGTAGTATAAGGAGCACAAAGAACACTGAAGCTTTCTTT.

On this clone: In the same sample, other DNA sequences code for this CDR3. This chain links TRBV7-2 with TRBJ2-1, with 9 nucleotides matching TRBD2. Looked up from germline, CDR1 is SGHTA and CDR2 is FQGNSA. This CDR3 contains 14 residues. V shed 3 bases, J shed 7 bases, and the junction held 4 bases outside the gene matches. DNA for the CDR3: TGTGCCAGCAGCTTGGGCGGGAGGGGGAATGAGCAGTTCTTC. Amino acids: CASSLGGRGNEQFF.

This chain connects TRBV6-6 to TRBJ1-2, with 12 bases identical to TRBD1. Trimming took 1 base from V and 7 from J; bases not matched to a gene: 4. The CDR3 length is 15 residues. Germline V gene data show CDR1 as MNHNY and CDR2 as SVGAGI (reference sequence). CDR3 in amino acids: CASSYLGQGAFGYTF. The DNA of the CDR3 is TGTGCCAGCAGTTACTTGGGACAGGGGGCTTTTGGCTACACCTTC.